One T cell receptor (beta chain) is described in this entry. The source of the sample is a study of CD8 T cells in Susac syndrome. This CDR3 is 14 amino acids long. Trimming removed 5 bases at V and 0 bases at J, with 13 bases between. Per the germline V gene, CDR1 is DFQATT and CDR2 is SNEGSKA (reference sequence). Random hexamers were used to reverse transcribe the RNA input (about 0.45 to 1 ug). A single record per CDR3 protein comes from TCRdb applying MiXCR to the immunoSEQ multiplex PCR reads. Among around 110,000 distinct CDR3 sequences listed, roughly 95% were seen once. Patients with Susac syndrome met the recently defined diagnostic criteria for definite or probable disease.

Source material: CD4+ T cells from PBMCs. The sequence came from a human donor with Susac syndrome. This chain joins TRBV20-1 and TRBJ1-1; no reliable D call. The CDR3 is CSAWSYPMNTEAFF. As DNA, the CDR3 is TGCAGTGCTTGGTCGTACCCCATGAACACTGAAGCTTTCTTT.